A single sample is the source of the 25 T cell receptor beta chains below, sequenced in a study of cytomegalovirus exposure and HLA in healthy donors (TCRdb year 2017). Libraries were constructed by the immunoSEQ multiplex PCR assay. A mixture of 60 forward primers for TCR Vbeta segments and 13 reverse primers for TCR Jbeta segments was used in the multiplex PCR. TCRdb retrieved this table from immuneACCESS and kept in-frame rearrangements only. Not all clones are present; in checked studies, unresolved V genes account for under half, and no reason is known for the remainder. The sample data list about 140,000 clones, and roughly 86% of these were observed just once. Roughly 3.2% of the sample is taken by the ten largest. Sequencing input: PBMCs. The receptors were sampled from a man aged 18 to 35 in good health and CMV-seropositive.

V usage is TRBV2 and J usage is TRBJ2-3; tentatively, D is TRBD2 (6 bases). Germline CDR1 reads SNHLY; CDR2 reads FYNNEI. Trimming pared 10 bases from V and 0 bases from J, leaving 11 bases between. The CDR3 is 13 amino acids. In DNA form, the CDR3 reads TGTGCCACCCTAGCGCCGAGCACAGATACGCAGTATTTT. Encoded protein: CATLAPSTDTQYF.

J is TRBJ2-2 and V is TRBV7-9; 12 bases fit TRBD2. The J segment lost 4 bases and the V segment lost 4 bases, leaving 10 bases of the junction unmatched. This CDR3 comprises 18 residues. Germline V gene sequence: CDR1 SEHNR, CDR2 FQNEAQ (reference sequence). CDR3 sequence: CASSSYSSGRAATGELFF. CDR3 nucleotides: TGTGCCAGCAGCTCCTACTCTAGCGGGAGGGCCGCCACCGGGGAGCTGTTTTTT.

This clone was seen repeatedly, ten times or more. The identical CDR3 is also encoded by other nucleotide sequences in the sample. The chain is built from TRBV19 and TRBJ2-1; 9 bases are a match to TRBD1. With 4 bases clipped from V and 2 bases from J, the junction kept 3 bases outside the gene matches. The CDR3 length is 15 residues. Per the germline V gene, CDR1 is LNHDA and CDR2 is SQIVND (reference sequence). DNA for the CDR3: TGTGCCAGTAGTACCGGGACAGGGACCTACAATGAGCAGTTCTTC. Translating it yields CASSTGTGTYNEQFF.

The rearrangement uses TRBV6-5 and TRBJ1-5; 8 bases agree with TRBD1. Germline loops: CDR1 MNHEY, CDR2 SVGAGI. The trim removed 4 bases at V and 0 bases at J, leaving 2 bases unmatched. The CDR3 has 15 residues. CDR3 coding DNA: TGTGCCAGCAGTTTGACAGGGGATAGCAATCAGCCCCAGCATTTT. Protein sequence: CASSLTGDSNQPQHF.

V is TRBV6-5 and J is TRBJ2-1; 9 bases align to TRBD2. The CDR3 is 15 residues long. V was pared by 2 bases and J by 4 bases, with 3 bases of the junction left unmatched. Germline loops: CDR1 MNHEY, CDR2 SVGAGI. The DNA for the CDR3 is TGTGCCAGCAGTTACCCTAGCGGGGAATACAATGAGCAGTTCTTC. Translation: CASSYPSGEYNEQFF.

The chain employs TRBV5-1 and TRBJ2-7; 10 positions match TRBD1. This CDR3 spans 15 amino acids. Per the germline V gene, CDR1 is SGHRS and CDR2 is YFSETQ. Trimming at V came to 3 bases and at J to 2 bases, leaving 5 bases not matched to a gene. In nucleotides, the CDR3 is TGCGCCAGCAGCTCGGGACAGGGGAGTACCTACGAGCAGTACTTC. This gives the protein CASSSGQGSTYEQYF.

V usage is TRBV15 and J usage is TRBJ1-1; D gene ambiguous. The CDR3 totals 13 residues. Looked up from germline, CDR1 is LNHNV and CDR2 is YYDKDF (reference sequence). V shed 6 bases and J shed 1 base, with 9 bases lying between them. Here the CDR3 DNA reads TGTGCCACCAGTCTTAGCCGGAACACTGAAGCTTTCTTT. It yields the protein CATSLSRNTEAFF.

The CDR3 region is CASRPGRRANSPLHF. In DNA, the CDR3 is TGTGCCAGCAGACCGGGCCGCAGGGCAAATTCACCCCTCCACTTT. This rearrangement joins TRBV27 to TRBJ1-6; tentative D call: TRBD1 (5 bases). Germline values: CDR1 MNHEY, CDR2 SMNVEV (reference sequence). Trimming took 6 bases from V and 7 from J, leaving 16 bases between them. This CDR3 comprises 15 residues.

The gene calls are TRBV5-1 and TRBJ2-5, with 11 bases that match TRBD2. The CDR3 consists of 15 residues. In germline, CDR1 is SGHRS, CDR2 YFSETQ. V trimming: 2 bases; J trimming: 3 bases; junction bases outside the gene matches: 3. CDR3 in DNA: TGCGCCAGCAGCTTAGTGACTAGCGGGAAAGAGACCCAGTACTTC. Translating it yields CASSLVTSGKETQYF.

The V and J genes are TRBV2 and TRBJ1-5; a possible D gene is TRBD1 (6 bases). The germline V gene encodes CDR1 SNHLY and CDR2 FYNNEI. V gave up 7 bases and J gave up 4 bases, with 17 bases separating them. CDR3 length: 15 amino acids. Written as DNA, the CDR3 is TGTGCCAGCACCGAAAGGGCAGGGGTAAATCAGCCCCAGCATTTT. It specifies CASTERAGVNQPQHF.

This clone was counted a single time. The chain joins TRBV19 to TRBJ1-5; 7 bases agree with TRBD1. The CDR3 consists of 16 residues. V was clipped by 6 bases and J by 6 bases; unmatched bases: 14. Germline V gene lookup returns CDR1 LNHDA and CDR2 SQIVND (reference sequence). The CDR3 loop reads CASSYTGADRSQPQHF. In DNA, the CDR3 is TGTGCCAGTAGCTATACAGGGGCTGATCGGAGTCAGCCCCAGCATTTT.

The rearrangement links TRBV6-1 to TRBJ1-1; D call uncertain. This CDR3 has 14 amino acids. V lost 5 bases, J lost 0 bases, and 10 bases lay in between. From germline, CDR1 is MNHNS and CDR2 SASEGT. The CDR3 coding sequence is TGTGCCAGCAGTCTCATGGAGATGAACACTGAAGCTTTCTTT. This translates into CASSLMEMNTEAFF.

The chain combines TRBV28 with TRBJ2-3; TRBD2 aligns across 10 bases. V was pared by 1 base and J by 5 bases, with 6 bases of the junction left unmatched. This CDR3 comprises 16 residues. Germline V gene lookup returns CDR1 MDHEN and CDR2 SYDVKM. This chain's CDR3 is CASSLFGSGGEDTQYF. In DNA, the CDR3 is TGTGCCAGCAGTTTATTTGGAAGCGGGGGGGAAGATACGCAGTATTTT. Full variable domain (rest looked up from reference TRBV28 and TRBJ2-3): DVKVTQSSRYLVKRTGEKVFLECVQDMDHENMFWYRQDPGLGLRLIYFSYDVKMKEKGDIPEGYSVSREKKERFSLILESASTNQTSMYLCASSLFGSGGEDTQYFGPGTRLTVL.

DNA for the CDR3: TGTGCCACCCTTCCCGGGATGAACACTGAAGCTTTCTTT. Translating it yields CATLPGMNTEAFF. The rearrangement links TRBV19 to TRBJ1-1; the D is unclear. Trimming took off 10 bases at V and 0 bases at J, with 12 bases between the two ends. Germline assignment: CDR1 LNHDA and CDR2 SQIVND (reference sequence). The CDR3 runs to 13 residues.

The rearrangement joins TRBV29-1 to TRBJ2-1; maybe TRBD2 (5 bases). CDR1 is SQVTM and CDR2 is ANQGSEA in the germline V gene. The CDR3 runs to 14 residues. Trimming stripped 0 bases from V and 4 bases from J, with 10 bases between. The DNA of the CDR3 is TGCAGCGTTGAAGAGGAGCGGAGATACAATGAGCAGTTCTTC. It codes for CSVEEERRYNEQFF.

V is TRBV7-9 and J is TRBJ1-4; the D is unclear. Germline V lookup: CDR1 SEHNR, CDR2 FQNEAQ (reference sequence). The CDR3 length is 13 residues. V was pared by 3 bases and J by 3 bases, with 5 bases between. The CDR3 region has the DNA TGTGCCAGCAGCTTCGGTCCTAATGAAAAACTGTTTTTT. It codes for CASSFGPNEKLFF.

The CDR3 DNA follows: TGTGCCAGCAGCGTCTCTCCAGGCGCCTCCTACGAGCAGTACTTC. The encoded protein is CASSVSPGASYEQYF. J is TRBJ2-7 and V is TRBV9; D remains ambiguous. The V gene lost 2 bases and the J gene lost 0 bases, with 12 bases spanning the gap. CDR3 length: 15 amino acids. Germline assignment: CDR1 SGDLS and CDR2 YYNGEE.

This clone showed up just once. This chain joins TRBV14 and TRBJ2-7, with 7 bases aligning to TRBD1. This CDR3 is 15 amino acids long. Unmatched junction bases numbered 11, after V lost 5 bases and J lost 4 bases. Germline-derived CDR1 and CDR2 are SGHDN and FVKESK. The CDR3 DNA sequence: TGTGCCAGCAGCGTCGGACAGGCTATAGCGTACGAGCAGTACTTC. Residues: CASSVGQAIAYEQYF.

The chain combines TRBV18 with TRBJ1-2; D may be TRBD1 (6 bases). CDR1 and CDR2 from the germline V gene are KGHSH and LQKENI. The CDR3 sequence is 12 residues long. Between the trimmed V and J ends, which lost 3 bases and 10 bases, there was a span of 12 bases. The CDR3 is CASSPGQTFYTF. The DNA for the CDR3 is TGTGCCAGCTCACCGGGACAAACCTTCTACACCTTC.

The rearrangement uses TRBV28 and TRBJ1-1; D might be TRBD1 (6 bases). The CDR3 sequence is 15 residues long. Germline CDR1 reads MDHEN; CDR2 reads SYDVKM. V lost 2 bases and J lost 2, with 12 bases in between. The CDR3 sequence is CASSLQTGVNTEAFF. The DNA of the CDR3 is TGTGCCAGCAGTTTACAGACAGGAGTAAACACTGAAGCTTTCTTT.

V usage is TRBV5-6 and J usage is TRBJ2-3, with 8 bases matching TRBD2. Germline CDR1 SGHDT, CDR2 YYEEEE. The CDR3 loop spans 15 amino acids. J gave up 3 bases and V 4 bases, and 7 bases lay outside the gene matches. The CDR3 region is CASSQPGGRTDTQYF. The DNA of the CDR3 is TGTGCCAGCAGCCAACCGGGAGGGAGAACAGATACGCAGTATTTT.

The V gene is TRBV6-1, the J gene TRBJ2-7, with TRBD2 matching over 16 bases. CDR1 is MNHNS, CDR2 SASEGT, per germline. Trimming cost V 6 bases and J 2 bases; bases outside gene matches: 1. The CDR3 loop spans 15 amino acids. CDR3 in DNA: TGTGCCAGCAGGGGGACTAGCGGGAGGGCCTACGAGCAGTACTTC. Translation gives CASRGTSGRAYEQYF.

This clone has only a few counts. The chain recombines TRBV6-4 with TRBJ1-1; perhaps TRBD1 as D (5 bases). The germline CDR1 and CDR2 sequences are MRHNA and SNTAGT. Trimming cost V 3 bases and J 0 bases, with 14 bases left between them. CDR3 length: 16 amino acids. CDR3: CASSEGGVGMNTEAFF. CDR3 in DNA: TGTGCCAGCAGTGAAGGAGGGGTCGGCATGAACACTGAAGCTTTCTTT.

The chain employs TRBV7-2 and TRBJ2-7, with 7 bases identical to TRBD2. The CDR3 runs to 13 residues. Germline loops: CDR1 SGHTA, CDR2 FQGNSA. The J segment lost 4 bases and the V segment lost 5 bases, leaving 5 bases of the junction unmatched. CDR3 coding DNA: TGTGCCAGCAGCCCGGGACTACCGTACGAGCAGTACTTC. This gives the protein CASSPGLPYEQYF.

V is TRBV2 and J is TRBJ1-6; D gene unclear. Trimming removed 5 bases from V and 8 bases from J, with 16 bases in between. Germline V gene lookup returns CDR1 SNHLY and CDR2 FYNNEI. The CDR3 extends over 15 amino acids. The CDR3 coding sequence is TGTGCCAGCAGTTACACCCGGGATCCTTATTCACCCCTCCACTTT. This gives the protein CASSYTRDPYSPLHF.